Following are 24 T cell receptor beta chains from one sample sequenced in a study of blood T cell repertoires in COVID-19 (TCRdb year 2020). Library preparation employed the immunoSEQ multiplex PCR assay. TCRdb holds this immuneACCESS table with in-frame rearrangements only. Some clones are missing; in checked studies, unresolved V genes explain under half, and the rest has no known cause. Recorded for this sample are approximately 170,000 clones; roughly four fifths of them occurred a single time. The biggest ten clones account for approximately 2.6% of the sample. Source material: peripheral blood. The receptors here all came from a woman older than 75 with COVID-19, enrolled during active disease.

The chain combines TRBV5-4 with TRBJ2-7; possibly TRBD1 for D (6 bases). The V end was cut by 0 bases, the J end by 2 bases, with 9 bases between. There are 14 residues in the CDR3. From germline, CDR1 is SGHNT and CDR2 YYREEE (reference sequence). The CDR3 nucleotides are TGTGCCAGCAGCTTGGACGGACAGACCTACGAGCAGTACTTC. This gives the protein CASSLDGQTYEQYF.

This chain connects TRBV5-4 to TRBJ1-1; D perhaps matches TRBD1 (5 bases). V was pared by 0 bases and J by 5 bases, with 8 bases between. The CDR3 totals 13 residues. The germline gives CDR1 SGHNT, CDR2 YYREEE (reference sequence). The CDR3 is CASSLVRGTEAFF. CDR3 bases: TGTGCCAGCAGCTTGGTACGGGGGACTGAAGCTTTCTTT.

The chain has TRBV7-3 and TRBJ2-1; 11 nucleotides line up with TRBD2. CDR3 length equals 16 residues. From germline, CDR1 is SGHTA and CDR2 FQGTGA. V lost 5 bases to trimming and J lost 3 bases; unmatched junction nucleotides: 6. Here the CDR3 DNA reads TGTGCCAGCAGCAGGTCCGGGACTAGCGGCTACAATGAGCAGTTCTTC. It specifies CASSRSGTSGYNEQFF.

The gene calls are TRBV7-9 and TRBJ1-2; 9 nucleotides line up with TRBD1. CDR1 is SEHNR, CDR2 FQNEAQ, per germline (reference sequence). The ends lost 6 bases at V and 3 bases at J; junction bases unmatched: 5. The CDR3 extends over 14 amino acids. CDR3 DNA sequence: TGTGCCAGCAGTTTAAGGACAGGGGACTATGGCTACACCTTC. Translation: CASSLRTGDYGYTF.

The chain couples TRBV18 to TRBJ2-2; the D is unclear. The CDR3 consists of 13 residues. Deletions cut 1 base from V and 5 bases from J, with 5 bases between. CDR1 and CDR2 (germline): KGHSH, LQKENI. The CDR3 protein is CASSPLRTGELFF. CDR3 nucleotide sequence: TGTGCCAGCTCACCACTGAGAACCGGGGAGCTGTTTTTT.

The rearrangement links TRBV7-9 to TRBJ2-3; TRBD2 matches at 10 bases. The V segment lost 1 base and the J segment 7 bases; nucleotides outside the gene matches: 2. The CDR3 loop spans 14 amino acids. The germline V gene has CDR1 SEHNR and CDR2 FQNEAQ (reference sequence). The CDR3 reads CASSLEAGGYTQYF. The CDR3 DNA reads TGTGCCAGCAGCTTAGAAGCGGGGGGGTATACGCAGTATTTT.

The sample holds one count of this clone. V usage is TRBV7-2 and J usage is TRBJ1-2; TRBD1 is a possible D gene (5 bases). Trimming took 2 bases from V and 7 from J, leaving 11 bases between them. From germline, CDR1 is SGHTA and CDR2 FQGNSA. The length of the CDR3 is 13 residues. The CDR3 nucleotides are TGTGCCAGCAGCTTATTGGGGCCGGGTGGCTACACCTTC. Protein: CASSLLGPGGYTF.

A word on this clone: This sample also contains other DNA sequences that code for the same CDR3. The V and J genes are TRBV7-2 and TRBJ2-2, with 11 nucleotides matching TRBD1. This CDR3 has 16 amino acids. V shed 0 bases, J shed 5 bases, and the junction held 2 bases outside the gene matches. The germline CDR1 and CDR2 sequences are SGHTA and FQGNSA. This chain's CDR3 is CASSLAGTGGTGELFF. The CDR3 DNA is TGTGCCAGCAGCTTAGCCGGGACAGGGGGTACCGGGGAGCTGTTTTTT.

V gene TRBV7-2 combines with J gene TRBJ1-1; D gene unclear. CDR1 SGHTA and CDR2 FQGNSA come from the germline V gene. V lost 0 bases to trimming and J lost 6 bases, with 8 bases between them. The CDR3 covers 13 residues. The CDR3 sequence: CASSLARAAEAFF. CDR3 nucleotides: TGTGCCAGCAGCTTAGCGAGGGCGGCTGAAGCTTTCTTT.

The V and J genes are TRBV5-1 and TRBJ2-7; maybe TRBD2 (5 bases). The germline gives CDR1 SGHRS, CDR2 YFSETQ. The CDR3 extends over 16 amino acids. Trimming shortened V by 0 bases and J by 4 bases, and 17 bases separated the two germline ends. This chain's CDR3 is CASSLVVLASNYEQYF. CDR3 bases: TGCGCCAGCAGCTTGGTAGTCCTAGCATCTAATTACGAGCAGTACTTC.

The chain uses TRBV9 and TRBJ2-2, with 9 nucleotides matching TRBD2. Germline V gives CDR1 SGDLS, CDR2 YYNGEE. The CDR3 totals 16 residues. After removal of 0 bases from V and 6 bases from J, the junction contained 6 bases not matched to a gene. The CDR3 bases are TGTGCCAGCAGCGTAGAGGGTAGCGGGAGTTCCGGGGAGCTGTTTTTT. Its translation: CASSVEGSGSSGELFF.

V and J are TRBV29-1 and TRBJ2-7; TRBD2 matches at 11 bases. The J segment lost 6 bases and the V segment lost 7 bases, leaving 8 bases of the junction unmatched. CDR1 SQVTM and CDR2 ANQGSEA come from the germline V gene. CDR3 length equals 13 residues. CDR3 nucleotide sequence: TGCAGCGCCCGACTAGCGGGGACTGGCGAGCAGTACTTC. Protein product: CSARLAGTGEQYF.

The chain carries TRBV11-1 and TRBJ2-1; D possibly corresponds to TRBD1 (5 bases). Germline V gene lookup returns CDR1 SGHAT and CDR2 FQDESV (reference sequence). The CDR3 has 13 amino acids. Trimming pared 6 bases from V and 7 bases from J, leaving 13 bases between. The CDR3 DNA reads TGTGCCAGCAGGGGGCTGGGTGTGAATGAGCAGTTCTTC. Translated, it gives CASRGLGVNEQFF.

The chain joins TRBV25-1 to TRBJ1-2; no clear D gene. Trimming pared 2 bases from V and 4 bases from J, leaving 8 bases between. This CDR3 is built from 13 residues. Germline CDR1 MGHDK, CDR2 SYGVNS. Written as DNA, the CDR3 is TGTGCCAGCAGTGAAAATGCGGGCTATGGCTACACCTTC. It encodes CASSENAGYGYTF.

J is TRBJ2-3 and V is TRBV7-6; TRBD1 aligns across 9 bases. This CDR3 is 16 amino acids long. Germline trimming cut 5 bases from V and 7 bases from J; bases unmatched to any gene: 13. Looked up from germline, CDR1 is SGHVS and CDR2 is FNYEAQ. CDR3 sequence reads: CASSPNGQGPSYTQYF. CDR3 in DNA: TGTGCCAGCAGCCCGAACGGACAGGGGCCCTCGTATACGCAGTATTTT.

This clone was picked up a small number of times. The V gene is TRBV2, the J gene TRBJ2-7, with D perhaps TRBD1 (5 bases). The germline gives CDR1 SNHLY, CDR2 FYNNEI. The CDR3 extends over 14 amino acids. Trimming cost V 4 bases and J 1 base, with 11 bases left between them. The CDR3 bases are TGTGCCAGCAGTGCGGACACCTTATCCTACGAGCAGTACTTC. Protein: CASSADTLSYEQYF.

This clone has only a few counts. This chain links TRBV5-1 with TRBJ1-4; 12 bases line up with TRBD1. V lost 3 bases and J lost 8; bases outside the gene matches: 2. CDR1 is SGHRS and CDR2 is YFSETQ in the germline V gene. This CDR3 is built from 14 residues. CDR3 in amino acids: CASSSGTGGEKLFF. The CDR3 region has the DNA TGCGCCAGCAGCTCCGGGACAGGGGGCGAAAAACTGTTTTTT.

The V call is TRBV29-1, the J call TRBJ2-7; D possibly corresponds to TRBD2 (6 bases). V was clipped by 3 bases and J by 4 bases, with 13 bases between them. This CDR3 is 13 amino acids long. Germline CDR1 and CDR2: SQVTM and ANQGSEA. The CDR3 protein is CSVETGSRYEQYF. DNA of the CDR3: TGCAGCGTTGAGACCGGGAGTCGGTACGAGCAGTACTTC.

The chain couples TRBV6-1 to TRBJ2-2, with 13 bases identical to TRBD2. With 4 bases clipped from V and 0 bases from J, the junction kept 8 bases outside the gene matches. The CDR3 covers 19 residues. In germline, CDR1 is MNHNS, CDR2 SASEGT. Written as DNA, the CDR3 is TGTGCCAGCAGTGGAAAGGGGACTAGCGGGACGGCGAACACCGGGGAGCTGTTTTTT. Translation: CASSGKGTSGTANTGELFF.

The CDR3 region has the DNA TGTGCCAGCAGCTCCCGTACCTCCGGGACACTCCCCCGGGGTACGCAGTATTTT. It encodes CASSSRTSGTLPRGTQYF. The chain joins TRBV7-2 to TRBJ2-3; the D gene is possibly TRBD1 (6 bases). CDR1 SGHTA and CDR2 FQGNSA come from the germline V gene. This CDR3 is 18 amino acids long. V shed 4 bases and J shed 8 bases, with 28 bases lying between them.

This clone was recorded once. This chain uses TRBV5-5 with TRBJ1-6; TRBD1 aligns across 9 bases. The germline gives CDR1 SGHKS, CDR2 YYEKEE (reference sequence). This CDR3 spans 16 amino acids. V was clipped by 3 bases and J by 9 bases; unmatched bases: 10. The CDR3 bases are TGTGCCAGCAGCTCAGAAACAGGGGGCGCGGCTTCACCCCTCCACTTT. Amino acids: CASSSETGGAASPLHF.

The chain couples TRBV6-1 to TRBJ2-7; 8 bases agree with TRBD2. The CDR3 contains 15 residues. Germline V CDR1 and CDR2: MNHNS, SASEGT. Germline trimming cut 3 bases from V and 6 bases from J; bases unmatched to any gene: 10. CDR3 sequence reads: CASSETGLVSREQYF. Written as DNA, the CDR3 is TGTGCCAGCAGTGAGACGGGACTAGTCTCCCGCGAGCAGTACTTC.

The chain employs TRBV6-5 and TRBJ1-5; weak D call: TRBD1 (5 bases). V shed 7 bases and J shed 8 bases, with 21 bases lying between them. The germline V gene encodes CDR1 MNHEY and CDR2 SVGAGI. This CDR3 comprises 15 residues. This CDR3 reads CASTLQTGGYEPQHF. The CDR3, as DNA: TGTGCCAGCACCCTGCAAACCGGGGGTTACGAGCCCCAGCATTTT.

The V and J genes are TRBV18 and TRBJ1-4; D ambiguous. V was pared by 3 bases and J by 7 bases, with 9 bases between. In germline, CDR1 is KGHSH, CDR2 LQKENI. The CDR3 length is 13 residues. The CDR3 DNA is TGTGCCAGCTCACCCAACCGGGGTGAAAAACTGTTTTTT. Residues: CASSPNRGEKLFF.